This TCR beta chain was retrieved from a study of regulatory T cells in long-lasting Graves disease. Study-level information: Graves' patients (newly diagnosed) had been on antithyroid drugs under 3 months.

CDR3-region Arm-PCR and iRepertoire HTBI primers produced the TCR beta libraries. TCRdb used MiXCR to reprocess the multiplex PCR reads, holding one entry per CDR3 protein. The data hold some 220,000 distinct CDR3 sequences, with around 19% observed a single time. This CDR3 spans 16 amino acids. Germline CDR1 and CDR2: MNHEY and SVGAGI. V lost 2 bases to trimming and J lost 5 bases; unmatched junction nucleotides: 8. This clonotype was counted ten times or more. Indicated time point: newly diagnosed GD, antithyroid drugs for less than 3 months. With RNA extracted from PBMCs as input, the TCR library was made. This same sample was also taken into another study, of T cells in Graves' hyperthyroidism and ophthalmopathy.

The receptor was derived from a woman aged 25 to 39 with Graves disease. The gene calls are TRBV6-5 and TRBJ2-5; 10 bases map to TRBD2. The specimen comprised peripheral blood mononuclear cells (PBMCs), sampled at new diagnosis, from a patient treated with antithyroid drugs. CDR3 protein: CASSYGAGGPLETQYF. The CDR3 coding sequence is TGTGCCAGCAGTTACGGAGCGGGGGGGCCATTGGAGACCCAGTACTTC.